This TCR beta chain was identified in a study of T cells after yellow fever vaccination. Each CDR3 protein gets one entry after TCRdb re-called the 5' RACE reads with MiXCR. This table has 300,000 or so distinct CDR3 sequences, under 15% appearing once. The CDR3 is 15 residues long. V was cut by 8 bases and J by 4 bases, with 17 bases left in between. In its sample, this clonotype was seen a few times. The material sequenced was CD4+ T cells sorted from PBMCs, taken 45 days after the yellow fever booster vaccination. The receptor comes from a man aged 25-40 years who received the YFV17D yellow fever vaccine. V and J are TRBV12-3 or TRBV12-4 and TRBJ2-2, with D perhaps TRBD2 (5 bases). CDR3 residues: CASSRPPGSTGELFF. The CDR3 region has the DNA TGTGCCAGCTCCCGCCCCCCGGGGAGCACCGGGGAGCTGTTTTTT.